This is a list of T cell receptor beta chains from one sample in a study of blood T cell repertoires in COVID-19. The repertoire was sequenced with immunoSEQ multiplex PCR; TCRdb's copy has only in-frame clones and lacks some. The sample records fewer than 140,000 clones, 70% to 80% being singletons. Sequenced: peripheral blood. These receptors were taken from a human donor with acute or convalescent COVID-19. The donor label of this sample is uncertain. The CDR3 runs from the conserved cysteine through the conserved F or W. The order of the fields is V gene, D gene, clone size, J gene, CDR3 protein, CDR3 DNA. A D gene is named only where the DNA matches it firmly. A row's size may be missing; if present it is once, few, many or a size class.

v_gene: TRBV11-2; d_gene: TRBD2; abundance: few; j_gene: TRBJ2-7; CDR3aa: CASSPVAGGPYEQYF; CDR3nt: TGTGCCAGCAGCCCTGTAGCGGGGGGGCCGTACGAGCAGTACTTC
v_gene: TRBV7-2; d_gene: -; abundance: -; j_gene: TRBJ1-2; CDR3aa: CASSLKTGNYGYTF; CDR3nt: TGTGCCAGCAGCTTAAAGACGGGGAACTATGGCTACACCTTC
v_gene: TRBV18; d_gene: TRBD1; abundance: few; j_gene: TRBJ2-3; CDR3aa: CASSSRGTDTQYF; CDR3nt: TGTGCCAGCTCGTCCAGGGGGACAGATACGCAGTATTTT
v_gene: TRBV3-1/TRBV3-2; d_gene: -; abundance: -; j_gene: TRBJ1-5; CDR3aa: CASSREGSNQPQHF; CDR3nt: TGTGCCAGCAGCAGGGAGGGTAGCAATCAGCCCCAGCATTTT
v_gene: TRBV28; d_gene: TRBD1; abundance: -; j_gene: TRBJ1-2; CDR3aa: CASSLTGGPFNYGYTF; CDR3nt: TGTGCCAGCAGTCTAACAGGGGGTCCCTTTAACTATGGCTACACCTTC
v_gene: TRBV15; d_gene: -; abundance: -; j_gene: TRBJ1-1; CDR3aa: CATSRGGQVAEAFF; CDR3nt: TGTGCCACCAGCAGAGGGGGCCAAGTCGCTGAAGCTTTCTTT
v_gene: TRBV10-3; d_gene: TRBD2; abundance: many; j_gene: TRBJ2-7; CDR3aa: CAISEGGLDVEQYF; CDR3nt: TGTGCCATCAGTGAGGGAGGACTAGATGTCGAGCAGTACTTC
v_gene: TRBV28; d_gene: -; abundance: -; j_gene: TRBJ1-4; CDR3aa: CASSLGGPGEKLFF; CDR3nt: TGTGCCAGCAGTTTAGGGGGCCCTGGGGAAAAACTGTTTTTT
v_gene: TRBV19; d_gene: TRBD1; abundance: -; j_gene: TRBJ1-1; CDR3aa: CASSILRTGSTEAFF; CDR3nt: TGTGCCAGTAGTATTCTTCGGACAGGGAGCACTGAAGCTTTCTTT
v_gene: TRBV4-1; d_gene: TRBD1; abundance: -; j_gene: TRBJ1-6; CDR3aa: CASSQDQRGQGISPLHF; CDR3nt: TGCGCCAGCAGCCAAGACCAAAGGGGACAGGGGATTTCACCCCTCCACTTT
v_gene: TRBV10-3; d_gene: -; abundance: -; j_gene: TRBJ1-1; CDR3aa: CAISERGNTEAFF; CDR3nt: TGTGCCATCAGTGAGAGGGGGAACACTGAAGCTTTCTTT
v_gene: TRBV7-8; d_gene: -; abundance: -; j_gene: TRBJ2-2; CDR3aa: CASSFSVTGELFF; CDR3nt: TGTGCCAGCAGCTTCTCCGTCACCGGGGAGCTGTTTTTT
v_gene: TRBV2; d_gene: -; abundance: -; j_gene: TRBJ2-3; CDR3aa: CASSGQYTTDTQYF; CDR3nt: TGTGCCAGCAGCGGACAATACACCACAGATACGCAGTATTTT
v_gene: TRBV7-3; d_gene: -; abundance: -; j_gene: TRBJ2-7; CDR3aa: CASSQRPGFLYEQYF; CDR3nt: TGTGCCAGCAGCCAAAGGCCAGGCTTCCTTTACGAGCAGTACTTC
v_gene: TRBV6-5; d_gene: -; abundance: few; j_gene: TRBJ2-5; CDR3aa: CASRSGETQYF; CDR3nt: TGTGCCAGCAGATCCGGAGAGACCCAGTACTTC
v_gene: TRBV5-5; d_gene: -; abundance: -; j_gene: TRBJ1-2; CDR3aa: CASSLETVNGYTF; CDR3nt: TGTGCCAGCAGCTTGGAGACAGTGAATGGCTACACCTTC
v_gene: TRBV4-2; d_gene: -; abundance: -; j_gene: TRBJ2-6; CDR3aa: CASSQDLMASGGANVLTF; CDR3nt: TGTGCCAGCAGCCAAGATCTGATGGCGTCGGGGGGGGCCAACGTCCTGACTTTC
v_gene: TRBV29-1; d_gene: -; abundance: -; j_gene: TRBJ2-2; CDR3aa: CSVQTANTGELFF; CDR3nt: TGCAGCGTTCAAACAGCTAACACCGGGGAGCTGTTTTTT
v_gene: TRBV18; d_gene: -; abundance: -; j_gene: TRBJ1-6; CDR3aa: CASSSQAPGRNSPLHF; CDR3nt: TGTGCCAGCTCATCCCAGGCTCCTGGGCGTAATTCACCCCTCCACTTT
v_gene: TRBV19; d_gene: TRBD2; abundance: few; j_gene: TRBJ2-5; CDR3aa: CASSIGGGAPQETQYF; CDR3nt: TGTGCCAGTAGTATCGGCGGGGGGGCCCCGCAAGAGACCCAGTACTTC
v_gene: TRBV30; d_gene: -; abundance: -; j_gene: TRBJ1-3; CDR3aa: CAWSAGRLANGNTIYF; CDR3nt: TGTGCCTGGAGCGCGGGACGGTTAGCCAACGGAAACACCATATATTTT
v_gene: TRBV28; d_gene: -; abundance: -; j_gene: TRBJ2-3; CDR3aa: CASSRQELRTDTQYF; CDR3nt: TGTGCCAGCAGCCGACAGGAGTTGCGCACAGATACGCAGTATTTT